The clone carrying this TCR beta chain was recorded at least ten times. Its target is unknown. The sample is drawn from a study of T cells in Graves' hyperthyroidism and ophthalmopathy. Amplification targeted TCR beta CDR3 regions from RNA transcripts. During a first-round RT-PCR of the TCR CDR3, the HTBI primer set was used. Each CDR3 protein gets one entry after TCRdb re-called the multiplex PCR reads with MiXCR. The table includes some 460,000 distinct CDR3 sequences, roughly 14% detected once. Clinical symptoms, serum thyroxine, TRAb, thyroid ultrasound and orbital computed tomography informed diagnoses. Study-level findings and limits: Most clonotypes that expanded in the thyroid above 0.001 also showed up in blood.

V lost 7 bases and J lost 8, with 18 bases in between. CDR1 and CDR2 from the germline V gene are MNHEY and SVGEGT. This CDR3 has 15 amino acids. The rearrangement joins TRBV6-2 or TRBV6-3 to TRBJ1-6, with D maybe TRBD1 (6 bases). The sequenced sample was blood. The receptor's source is a woman younger than 30 with Graves' hyperthyroidism. CDR3: CASIQAGGVHSPLHF. DNA of the CDR3: TGTGCCAGCATCCAGGCCGGGGGCGTTCATTCACCCCTCCACTTT.